The rows below give T cell receptor beta chains drawn from one sample of a study of T cell repertoires in cytomegalovirus infection. TCRdb called the reads again in MiXCR, with one record for every CDR3 protein. The sample lists 200,000 to 300,000 distinct CDR3 sequences, 9% to 15% occurring once. The sample consisted of PBMCs. The receptors were gathered from a human donor in good health (CMV status not recorded). Some clones in this sample may be carry-over from other donors' samples. CDR3s include the opening cysteine and the closing phenylalanine or tryptophan. Fields, in order: CDR3 length, clone size, V gene, J gene, CDR3 protein. A clone size is listed for some rows: how often the clone was seen (once, few, many), or a class if it is expanded.

15	.	TRBV14	TRBJ1-3	CASSQAPGPGNTIYF
16	.	TRBV5-4	TRBJ2-3	CASSPAPLATTDTQYF
14	many	TRBV23-1	TRBJ1-1	CASSLPTGGTEAFF
16	many	TRBV3-1	TRBJ2-2	CASSLRRTPNTGELFF
13	many	TRBV7-2	TRBJ2-5	CASSVSAEETQYF
16	many	TRBV7-2	TRBJ2-3	CASSLAPSGMGDTQYF
13	few	TRBV20-1	TRBJ2-5	CSAGDRGGETQYF
16	many	TRBV11-3	TRBJ2-3	CASSFGLAGRTDTQYF
15	few	TRBV11-3	TRBJ2-5	CASSLDGGSGETQYF
16	many	TRBV7-2	TRBJ2-4	CASSPRTSGRGNIQYF
15	.	TRBV3-1	TRBJ2-3	CASSPLRAGDHTQYF
15	many	TRBV5-6	TRBJ2-6	CASSPPGPGANVLTF
13	many	TRBV29-1	TRBJ1-4	CSVAAGGSEKLFF
14	.	TRBV20-1	TRBJ2-5	CSAVPTGSQEAQYF
14	many	TRBV7-2	TRBJ2-1	CASSPQSSYNEQFF
15	many	TRBV28	TRBJ2-5	CASSLSSGALETQYF
15	few	TRBV11-2	TRBJ1-6	CASTVTGGGNSPLHF
16	.	TRBV13	TRBJ2-5	CASSFSASGGQETQYF
17	few	TRBV7-2	TRBJ2-3	CASSLRWAGARTDTQYF
13	many	TRBV7-2	TRBJ2-7	CASSLVRGGGQYF
15	.	TRBV12-3/TRBV12-4	TRBJ1-2	CASSLGQGIFYGYTF
14	few	TRBV12-3/TRBV12-4	TRBJ2-1	CASSQGLGWDEQFF
15	few	TRBV6-2/TRBV6-3	TRBJ2-1	CASSYSGQLYNEQFF
12	many	TRBV28	TRBJ1-2	CASRAGVGGYTF
16	many	TRBV7-2	TRBJ2-5	CASSLPSPEGGETQYF
16	.	TRBV5-1	TRBJ1-1	CASSLEGNGMNTEAFF
15	many	TRBV7-2	TRBJ1-3	CASSTGLHPGNTIYF
16	many	TRBV6-1	TRBJ2-7	CASSTRLRGPSYEQYF
14	many	TRBV19	TRBJ1-5	CASSPDSANQPQHF
16	many	TRBV6-1	TRBJ2-1	CANSAPLTSGYNEQFF
16	many	TRBV5-1	TRBJ2-1	CASSFRSGGSYNEQFF
14	.	TRBV28	TRBJ2-1	CASRAGASYNEQFF
14	many	TRBV19	TRBJ1-1	CASSIPSRNTEAFF
16	.	TRBV12-3/TRBV12-4	TRBJ1-2	CASSPRGRGLSYGYTF
15	many	TRBV12-3/TRBV12-4	TRBJ2-5	CASSLAWSGQETQYF
15	.	TRBV20-1	TRBJ1-5	CSARDQSRAGQPQHF
13	many	TRBV20-1	TRBJ2-7	CSVQAGGPYEQYF
14	many	TRBV7-2	TRBJ1-2	CASSAGRVDYGYTF
15	.	TRBV4-3	TRBJ2-1	CASSPLAGGPGEQFF
13	.	TRBV29-1	TRBJ1-1	CSVERGGDTEAFF